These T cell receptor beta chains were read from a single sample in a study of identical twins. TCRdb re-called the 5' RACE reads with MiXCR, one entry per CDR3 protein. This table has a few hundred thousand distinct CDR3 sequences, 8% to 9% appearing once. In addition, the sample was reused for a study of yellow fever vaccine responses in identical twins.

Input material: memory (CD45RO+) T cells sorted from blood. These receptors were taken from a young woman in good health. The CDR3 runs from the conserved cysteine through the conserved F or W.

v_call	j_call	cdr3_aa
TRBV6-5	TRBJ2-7	CASSYARSDGTQYF
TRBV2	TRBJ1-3	CAGQTGHSGNTIYF
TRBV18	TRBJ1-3	CASSTTDSGNTIYF
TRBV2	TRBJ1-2	CASRDLFTGGDYGYTF
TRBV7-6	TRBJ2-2	CASSRQGGGNTGELFF
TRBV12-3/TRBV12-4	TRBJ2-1	CASSPGTSGRVYNEQFF
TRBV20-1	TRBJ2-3	CSARRDGGQTLDTQYF
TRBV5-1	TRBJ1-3	CASSLNRQGPGNTIYF
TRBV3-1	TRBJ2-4	CASSQDSPGGKNIQYF
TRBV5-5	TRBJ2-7	CASSQQGAPSNREQYF
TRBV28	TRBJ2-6	CASSLRAGRQGRANVLTF
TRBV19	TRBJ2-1	CASSIERDEQFF
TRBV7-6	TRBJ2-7	CASSLMVTTYEQYF
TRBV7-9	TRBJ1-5	CASSSDREPQHF
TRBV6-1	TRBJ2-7	CASSNGLAGTYEQYF
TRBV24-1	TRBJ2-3	CATSDLGGGTSGSDTQYF
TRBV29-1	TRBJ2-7	CSAGRQESYEQYF
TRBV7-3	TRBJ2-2	CASSPDRSGTGELFF
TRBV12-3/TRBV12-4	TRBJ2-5	CASSPTGSSETQYF
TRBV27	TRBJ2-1	CASSLLNQGGEQFF
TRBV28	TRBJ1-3	CASSLDPRYTIYF
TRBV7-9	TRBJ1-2	CASSSRQGAGGYTF
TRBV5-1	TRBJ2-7	CASSLAGLAGLSYEQYF
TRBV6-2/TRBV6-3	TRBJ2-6	CASSYRWRGRRGTNVLTF
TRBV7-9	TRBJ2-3	CASSLGRTVIPDTQYF
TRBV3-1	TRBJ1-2	CASSQGAGGGYTF
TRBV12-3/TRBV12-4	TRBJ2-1	CASSSFGTGNLINEQFF
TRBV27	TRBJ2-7	CASTIRRGTSEQYF
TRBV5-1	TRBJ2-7	CASSSGDSQSYEQYF
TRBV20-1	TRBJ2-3	CSARVPGLAALGDTQYF
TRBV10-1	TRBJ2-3	CASRAGTTATDTQYF
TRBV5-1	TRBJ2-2	CASSLTGTGGLFF
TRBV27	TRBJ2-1	CASRGGFVYNEQFF
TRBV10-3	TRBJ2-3	CAISSGGDTDTQYF
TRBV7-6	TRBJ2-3	CASSLGTSVTDTQYF
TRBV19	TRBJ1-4	CASSGGRVENEKLFF
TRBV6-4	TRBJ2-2	CASSDTGGDTGELFF
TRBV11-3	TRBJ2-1	CASSFYYRVSTPNEQFF
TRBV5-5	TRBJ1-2	CASSRLTGGYGYTF
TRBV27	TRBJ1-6	CASSLHRDRGSPLHF
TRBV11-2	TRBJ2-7	CASSARTGGLDEQYF
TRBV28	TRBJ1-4	CASTPWGGIATNEKLFF
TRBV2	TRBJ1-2	CASSESGNYGYTF
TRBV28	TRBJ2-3	CASSLPTSSGDTQYF
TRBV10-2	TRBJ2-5	CASSSGAGKGTQYF